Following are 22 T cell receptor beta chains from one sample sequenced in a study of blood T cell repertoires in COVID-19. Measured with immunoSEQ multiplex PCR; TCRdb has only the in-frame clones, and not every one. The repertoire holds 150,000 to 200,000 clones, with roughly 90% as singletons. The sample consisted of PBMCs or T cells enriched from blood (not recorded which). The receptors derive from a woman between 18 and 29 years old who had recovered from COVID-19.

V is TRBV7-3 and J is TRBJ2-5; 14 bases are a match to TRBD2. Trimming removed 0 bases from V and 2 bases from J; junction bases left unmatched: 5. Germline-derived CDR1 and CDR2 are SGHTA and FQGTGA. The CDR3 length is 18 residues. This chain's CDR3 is CASSLTVGLAGEQETQYF. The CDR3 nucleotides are TGTGCCAGCAGCTTAACGGTGGGACTAGCGGGAGAACAAGAGACCCAGTACTTC.

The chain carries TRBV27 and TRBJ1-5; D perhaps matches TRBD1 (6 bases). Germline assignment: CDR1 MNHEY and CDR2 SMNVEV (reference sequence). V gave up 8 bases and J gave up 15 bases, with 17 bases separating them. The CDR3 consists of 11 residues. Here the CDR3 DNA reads TGTGCCAGCGTAGGGCCCAGGGGTTCGCATTTT. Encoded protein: CASVGPRGSHF.

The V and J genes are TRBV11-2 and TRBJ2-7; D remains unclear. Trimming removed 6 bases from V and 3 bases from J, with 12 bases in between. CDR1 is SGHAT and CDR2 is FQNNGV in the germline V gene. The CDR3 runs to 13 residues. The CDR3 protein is CASRRDSYYEQYF. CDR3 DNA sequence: TGTGCCAGCAGACGAGACTCGTACTACGAGCAGTACTTC.

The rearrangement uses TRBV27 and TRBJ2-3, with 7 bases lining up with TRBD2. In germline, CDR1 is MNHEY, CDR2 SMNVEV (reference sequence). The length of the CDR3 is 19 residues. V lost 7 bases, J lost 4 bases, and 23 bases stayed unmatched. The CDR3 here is CASTQLRRASGRAADTQYF. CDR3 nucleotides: TGTGCCAGCACCCAGTTAAGAAGGGCTAGCGGCAGGGCGGCAGATACGCAGTATTTT.

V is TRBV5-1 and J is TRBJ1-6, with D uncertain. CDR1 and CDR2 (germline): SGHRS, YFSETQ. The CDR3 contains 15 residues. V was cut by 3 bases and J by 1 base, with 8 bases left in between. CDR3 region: CASSSTASYNSPLHF. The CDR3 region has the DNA TGCGCCAGCAGCTCTACAGCTTCCTATAATTCACCCCTCCACTTT.

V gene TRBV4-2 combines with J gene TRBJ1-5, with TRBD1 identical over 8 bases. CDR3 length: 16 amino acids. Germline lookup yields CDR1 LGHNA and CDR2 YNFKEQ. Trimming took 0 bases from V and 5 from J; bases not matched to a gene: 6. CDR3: CASSQEPHRGDQPQHF. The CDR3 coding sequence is TGTGCCAGCAGCCAAGAACCCCACAGGGGGGATCAGCCCCAGCATTTT.

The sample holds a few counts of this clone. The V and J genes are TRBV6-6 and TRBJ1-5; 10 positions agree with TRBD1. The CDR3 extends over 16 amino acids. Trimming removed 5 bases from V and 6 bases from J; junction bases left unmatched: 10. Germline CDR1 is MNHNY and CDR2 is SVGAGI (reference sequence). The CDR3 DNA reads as TGTGCCAGCAGTCGAAGCGGACAGGGGGTAGGTCAGCCCCAGCATTTT. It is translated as CASSRSGQGVGQPQHF.

CDR3 sequence reads: CASSVGDRVGSEQYF. The CDR3 bases are TGTGCCAGCAGCGTAGGCGACAGGGTGGGATCCGAGCAGTACTTC. The chain has TRBV9 and TRBJ2-7; 7 nucleotides match TRBD1. The CDR3 runs 15 residues. Losses at the gene ends were 0 bases for V and 6 bases for J; bases not matched to a gene: 9. Germline CDR1 reads SGDLS; CDR2 reads YYNGEE.

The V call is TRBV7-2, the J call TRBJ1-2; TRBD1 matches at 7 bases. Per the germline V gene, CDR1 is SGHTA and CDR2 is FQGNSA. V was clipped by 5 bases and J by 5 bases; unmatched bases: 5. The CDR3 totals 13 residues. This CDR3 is CASSGGQTYGYTF. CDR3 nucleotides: TGTGCCAGCAGCGGGGGACAGACGTATGGCTACACCTTC.

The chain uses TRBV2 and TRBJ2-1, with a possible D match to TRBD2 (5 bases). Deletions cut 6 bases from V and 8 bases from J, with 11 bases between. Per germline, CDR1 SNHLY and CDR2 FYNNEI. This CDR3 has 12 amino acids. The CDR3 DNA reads TGTGCCAGCAGCGACACTAGTTATGAGCAGTTCTTC. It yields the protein CASSDTSYEQFF. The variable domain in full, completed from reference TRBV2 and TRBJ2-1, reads EPEVTQTPSHQVTQMGQEVILRCVPISNHLYFYWYRQILGQKVEFLVSFYNNEISEKSEIFDDQFSVERPDGSNFTLKIRSTKLEDSAMYFCASSDTSYEQFFGPGTRLTVL.

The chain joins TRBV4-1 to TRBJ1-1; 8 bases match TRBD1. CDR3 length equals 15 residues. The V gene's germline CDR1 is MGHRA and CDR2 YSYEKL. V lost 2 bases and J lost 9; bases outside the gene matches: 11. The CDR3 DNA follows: TGCGCCAGCAGCCAAATTACGGGACAGGAGTCCAAAGCTTTCTTT. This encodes CASSQITGQESKAFF.

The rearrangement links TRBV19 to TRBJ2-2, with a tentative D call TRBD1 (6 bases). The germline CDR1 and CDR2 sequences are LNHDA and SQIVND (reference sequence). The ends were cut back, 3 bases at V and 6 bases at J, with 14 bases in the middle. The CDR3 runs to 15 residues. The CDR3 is CASSIAGVPAGELFF. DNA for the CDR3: TGTGCCAGTAGTATTGCAGGGGTCCCGGCCGGGGAGCTGTTTTTT.

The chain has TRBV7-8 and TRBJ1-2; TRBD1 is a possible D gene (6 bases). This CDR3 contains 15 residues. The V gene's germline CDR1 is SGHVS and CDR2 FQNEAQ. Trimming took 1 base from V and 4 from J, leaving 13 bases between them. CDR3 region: CASSLEGVDPYGYTF. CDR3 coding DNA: TGTGCCAGCAGCTTAGAGGGGGTGGACCCCTATGGCTACACCTTC.

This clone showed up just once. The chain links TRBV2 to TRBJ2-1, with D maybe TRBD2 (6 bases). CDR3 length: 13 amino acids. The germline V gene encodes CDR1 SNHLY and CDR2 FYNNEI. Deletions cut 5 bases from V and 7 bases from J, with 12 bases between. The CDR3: CASSWGTGNEQFF. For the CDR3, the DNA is TGTGCCAGCAGTTGGGGGACTGGGAATGAGCAGTTCTTC. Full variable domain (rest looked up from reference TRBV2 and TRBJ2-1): EPEVTQTPSHQVTQMGQEVILRCVPISNHLYFYWYRQILGQKVEFLVSFYNNEISEKSEIFDDQFSVERPDGSNFTLKIRSTKLEDSAMYFCASSWGTGNEQFFGPGTRLTVL.

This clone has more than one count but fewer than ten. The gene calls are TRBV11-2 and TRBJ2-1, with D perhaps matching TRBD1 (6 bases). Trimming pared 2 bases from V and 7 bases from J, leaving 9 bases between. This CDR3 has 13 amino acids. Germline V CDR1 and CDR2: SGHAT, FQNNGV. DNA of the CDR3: TGTGCCAGCAGCTTAATTGGACAGAATGAGCAGTTCTTC. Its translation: CASSLIGQNEQFF.

The CDR3 DNA reads TGTGCCAGCAGCTTATCGTCGGGAGCGGGCAACGAGCAGTACTTC. Its translation: CASSLSSGAGNEQYF. V and J are TRBV7-2 and TRBJ2-7; a weak D match, TRBD2 (6 bases). Trimming took 2 bases from V and 5 from J, leaving 16 bases between them. From germline, CDR1 is SGHTA and CDR2 FQGNSA. This CDR3 spans 15 amino acids. Supplemented by reference TRBV7-2 and TRBJ2-7, the full variable domain reads GAGVSQSPSNKVTEKGKDVELRCDPISGHTALYWYRQSLGQGLEFLIYFQGNSAPDKSGLPSDRFSAERTGGSVSTLTIQRTQQEDSAVYLCASSLSSGAGNEQYFGPGTRLTVT.

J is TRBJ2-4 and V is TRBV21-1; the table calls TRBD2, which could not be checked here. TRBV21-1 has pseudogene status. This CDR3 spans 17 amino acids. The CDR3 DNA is TGTGCCAGCAGCAAAGGGGGCGGAGGACCGCCGGGGGTCATTCAGTACTTC. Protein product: CASSKGGGGPPGVIQYF.

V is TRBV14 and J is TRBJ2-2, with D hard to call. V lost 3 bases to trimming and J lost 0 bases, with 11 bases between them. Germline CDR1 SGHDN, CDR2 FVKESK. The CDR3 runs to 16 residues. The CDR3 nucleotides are TGTGCCAGCAGCCAGGTTGTTGCGCCGAACACCGGGGAGCTGTTTTTT. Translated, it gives CASSQVVAPNTGELFF.

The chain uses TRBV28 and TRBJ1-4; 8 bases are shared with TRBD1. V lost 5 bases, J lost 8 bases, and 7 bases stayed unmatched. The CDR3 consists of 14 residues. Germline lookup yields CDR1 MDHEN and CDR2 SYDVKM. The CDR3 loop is CASSVDRGREKLFF. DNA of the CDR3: TGTGCCAGCAGTGTCGACAGGGGACGGGAAAAACTGTTTTTT.

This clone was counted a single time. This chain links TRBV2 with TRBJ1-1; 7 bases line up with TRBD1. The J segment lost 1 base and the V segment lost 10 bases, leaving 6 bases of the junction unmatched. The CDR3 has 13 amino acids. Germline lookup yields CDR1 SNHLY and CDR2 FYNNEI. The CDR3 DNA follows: TGTGCCAACAGGGGCGAGTGGAACACTGAAGCTTTCTTT. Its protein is CANRGEWNTEAFF. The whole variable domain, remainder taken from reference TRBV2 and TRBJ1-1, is EPEVTQTPSHQVTQMGQEVILRCVPISNHLYFYWYRQILGQKVEFLVSFYNNEISEKSEIFDDQFSVERPDGSNFTLKIRSTKLEDSAMYFCANRGEWNTEAFFGQGTRLTVV.

The DNA of the CDR3 is TGTGCCAGCAGCCAAGAGGAGGGCCCCACCCGTTACGAGCAGTACTTC. Translated, it gives CASSQEEGPTRYEQYF. J is TRBJ2-7 and V is TRBV14; D may be TRBD2 (6 bases). The CDR3 has 16 amino acids. The germline V gene has CDR1 SGHDN and CDR2 FVKESK. Trimming removed 0 bases from V and 4 bases from J, with 16 bases in between. Drawing the rest from reference TRBV14 and TRBJ2-7, the complete variable domain is EAGVTQFPSHSVIEKGQTVTLRCDPISGHDNLYWYRRVMGKEIKFLLHFVKESKQDESGMPNNRFLAERTGGTYSTLKVQPAELEDSGVYFCASSQEEGPTRYEQYFGPGTRLTVT.

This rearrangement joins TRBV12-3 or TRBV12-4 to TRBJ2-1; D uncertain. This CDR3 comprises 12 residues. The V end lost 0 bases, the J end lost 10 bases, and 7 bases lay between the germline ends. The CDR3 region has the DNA TGTGCCAGCAGTTTAGCGCCTAACGAGCAGTTCTTC. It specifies CASSLAPNEQFF.